Following are 2 T cell receptor beta chains from one sample sequenced in a study of tumor-infiltrating T cells and Merkel cell polyomavirus. About the research overall: The study examined CD8+ T cells specific for the Merkel cell polyomavirus KLL epitope.

Every patient's tumor was robustly positive for Merkel cell polyomavirus Large T antigen on immunohistochemistry. The repertoire was sequenced with immunoSEQ multiplex PCR; TCRdb's copy has only in-frame clones and lacks some. Of under 30,000 clones in the sample, 70% to 90% were seen once. What was sequenced was lymph node tissue. Receptor source: a middle-aged man with Merkel cell carcinoma.

This chain connects TRBV19 to TRBJ2-1; 12 bases align to TRBD2. This CDR3 spans 16 amino acids. Trimming cost V 3 bases and J 6 bases; bases outside gene matches: 6. CDR1 and CDR2 (germline): LNHDA, SQIVND (reference sequence). CDR3 sequence (DNA): TGTGCCAGTAGTATTCCGACTAGCGGGAGAACCAATGAGCAGTTCTTC. Its protein is CASSIPTSGRTNEQFF.

The CDR3 bases are TGTGCCAGCAGCTTAGATGCGGGGGTGTCGGAGCAGTACTTC. Encoded protein: CASSLDAGVSEQYF. The chain recombines TRBV7-2 with TRBJ2-7; the match to TRBD2 covers 7 bases. V shed 1 base, J shed 7 bases, and the junction held 7 bases outside the gene matches. The CDR3 runs 14 residues. Germline loops: CDR1 SGHTA, CDR2 FQGNSA.